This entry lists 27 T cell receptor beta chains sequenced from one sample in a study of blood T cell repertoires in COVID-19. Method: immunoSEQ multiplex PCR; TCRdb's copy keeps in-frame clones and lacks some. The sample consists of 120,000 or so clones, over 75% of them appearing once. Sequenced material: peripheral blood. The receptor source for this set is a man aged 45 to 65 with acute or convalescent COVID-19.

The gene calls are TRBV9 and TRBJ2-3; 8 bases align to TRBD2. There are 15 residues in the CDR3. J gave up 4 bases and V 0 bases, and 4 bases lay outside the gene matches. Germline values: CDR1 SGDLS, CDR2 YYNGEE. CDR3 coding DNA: TGTGCCAGCAGCGTAGGGAGCGGGAGTTCAGATACGCAGTATTTT. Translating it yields CASSVGSGSSDTQYF.

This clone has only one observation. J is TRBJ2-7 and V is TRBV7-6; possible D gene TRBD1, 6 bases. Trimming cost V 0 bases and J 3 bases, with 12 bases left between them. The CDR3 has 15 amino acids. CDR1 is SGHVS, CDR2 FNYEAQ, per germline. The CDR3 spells CASSLAVGDNYEQYF. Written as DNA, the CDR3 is TGTGCCAGCAGCTTAGCGGTGGGGGACAACTACGAGCAGTACTTC.

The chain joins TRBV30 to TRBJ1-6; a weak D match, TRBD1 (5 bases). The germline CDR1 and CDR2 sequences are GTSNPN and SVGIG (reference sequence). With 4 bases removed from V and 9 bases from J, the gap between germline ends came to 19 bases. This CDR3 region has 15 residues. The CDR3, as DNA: TGTGCCTGGACCAAGGGATTAGGGGATGGTTCACCCCTCCACTTT. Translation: CAWTKGLGDGSPLHF. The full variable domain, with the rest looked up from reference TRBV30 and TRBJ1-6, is SQTIHQWPATLVQPVGSPLSLECTVEGTSNPNLYWYRQAAGRGLQLLFYSVGIGQISSEVPQNLSASRPQDRQFILSSKKLLLSDSGFYLCAWTKGLGDGSPLHFGNGTRLTVT.

The CDR3 bases are TGCAGCGTTGAGAAGGGACAGGGACTGACCTCCTACGAGCAGTACTTC. This sequence encodes CSVEKGQGLTSYEQYF. The V gene is TRBV29-1, the J gene TRBJ2-7; 9 positions match TRBD1. The J segment lost 0 bases and the V segment lost 3 bases, leaving 9 bases of the junction unmatched. This CDR3 is built from 16 residues. CDR1 SQVTM and CDR2 ANQGSEA come from the germline V gene.

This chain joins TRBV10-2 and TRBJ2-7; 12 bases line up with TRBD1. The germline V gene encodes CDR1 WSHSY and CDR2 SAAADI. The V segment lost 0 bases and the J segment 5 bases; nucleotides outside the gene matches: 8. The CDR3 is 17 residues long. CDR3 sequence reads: CASSESRPGQGAHEQYF. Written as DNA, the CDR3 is TGCGCCAGCAGTGAGTCTCGACCGGGACAGGGGGCCCACGAGCAGTACTTC.

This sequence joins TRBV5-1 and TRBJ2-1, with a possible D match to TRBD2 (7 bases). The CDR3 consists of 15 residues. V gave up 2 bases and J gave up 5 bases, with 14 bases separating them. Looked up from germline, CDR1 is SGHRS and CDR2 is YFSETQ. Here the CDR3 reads CASSFGGGGNNEQFF. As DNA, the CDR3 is TGCGCCAGCAGCTTTGGGGGCGGGGGCAACAATGAGCAGTTCTTC.

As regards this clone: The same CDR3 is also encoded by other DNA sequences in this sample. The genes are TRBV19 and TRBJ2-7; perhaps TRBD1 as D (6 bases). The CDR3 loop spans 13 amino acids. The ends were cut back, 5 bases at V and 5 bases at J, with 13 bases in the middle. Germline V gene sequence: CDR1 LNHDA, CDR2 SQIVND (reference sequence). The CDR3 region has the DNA TGTGCCAGTAGTTACAGGGTGAAGGACGAGCAGTACTTC. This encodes CASSYRVKDEQYF.

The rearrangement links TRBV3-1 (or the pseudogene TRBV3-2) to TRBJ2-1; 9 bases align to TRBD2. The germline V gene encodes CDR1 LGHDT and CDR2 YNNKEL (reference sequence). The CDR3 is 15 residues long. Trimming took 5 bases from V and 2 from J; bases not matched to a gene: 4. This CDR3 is CASSAGLATYNEQFF. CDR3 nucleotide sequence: TGTGCCAGCAGCGCCGGACTAGCGACCTACAATGAGCAGTTCTTC.

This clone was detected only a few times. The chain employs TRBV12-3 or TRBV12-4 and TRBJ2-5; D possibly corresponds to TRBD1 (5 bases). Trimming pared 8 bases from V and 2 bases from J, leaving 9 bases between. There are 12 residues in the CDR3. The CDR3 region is CASGARQETQYF. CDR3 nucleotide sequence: TGTGCCAGCGGGGCGCGGCAAGAGACCCAGTACTTC.

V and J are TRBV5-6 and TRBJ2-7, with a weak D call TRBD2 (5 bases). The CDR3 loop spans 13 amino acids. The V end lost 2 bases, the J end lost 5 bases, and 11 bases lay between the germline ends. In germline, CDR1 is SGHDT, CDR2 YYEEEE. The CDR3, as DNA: TGTGCCAGCAGCTTAGGGAGTTCTGACGAGCAGTACTTC. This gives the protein CASSLGSSDEQYF.

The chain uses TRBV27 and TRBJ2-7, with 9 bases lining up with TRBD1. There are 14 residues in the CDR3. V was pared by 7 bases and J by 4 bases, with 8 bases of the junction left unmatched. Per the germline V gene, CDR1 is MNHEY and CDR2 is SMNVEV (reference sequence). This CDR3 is CASIVDRGGYEQYF. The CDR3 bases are TGTGCCAGCATCGTGGACAGGGGTGGTTACGAGCAGTACTTC.

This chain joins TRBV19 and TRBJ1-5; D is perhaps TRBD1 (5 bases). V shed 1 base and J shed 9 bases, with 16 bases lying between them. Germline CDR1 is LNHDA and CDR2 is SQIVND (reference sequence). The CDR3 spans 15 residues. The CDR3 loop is CASSIGRQRGLPQHF. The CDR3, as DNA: TGTGCCAGTAGTATAGGCAGACAGCGGGGTTTGCCCCAGCATTTT. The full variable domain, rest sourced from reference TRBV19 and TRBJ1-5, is DGGITQSPKYLFRKEGQNVTLSCEQNLNHDAMYWYRQDPGQGLRLIYYSQIVNDFQKGDIAEGYSVSREKKESFPLTVTSAQKNPTAFYLCASSIGRQRGLPQHFGDGTRLSIL.

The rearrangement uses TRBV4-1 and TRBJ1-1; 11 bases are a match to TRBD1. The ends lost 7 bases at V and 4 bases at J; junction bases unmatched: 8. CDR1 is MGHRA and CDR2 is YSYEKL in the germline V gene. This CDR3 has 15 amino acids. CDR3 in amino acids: CASTIPGTGGTEAFF. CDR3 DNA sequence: TGCGCCAGCACCATCCCCGGGACAGGGGGCACTGAAGCTTTCTTT.

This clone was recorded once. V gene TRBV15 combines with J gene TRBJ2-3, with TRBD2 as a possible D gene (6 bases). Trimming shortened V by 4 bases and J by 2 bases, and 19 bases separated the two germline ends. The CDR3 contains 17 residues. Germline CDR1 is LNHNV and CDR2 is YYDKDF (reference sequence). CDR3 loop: CATSTLPRGKTTDTQYF. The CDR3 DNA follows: TGTGCCACCAGCACCCTTCCCCGCGGGAAAACCACAGATACGCAGTATTTT.

The CDR3 spells CASSLGGGYSYNSPLHF. The CDR3 DNA reads as TGCGCCAGCAGCTTGGGTGGAGGCTACTCCTATAATTCACCCCTCCACTTT. The V gene is TRBV5-1, the J gene TRBJ1-6; D ambiguous. CDR3 length: 17 residues. The germline V and J ends were trimmed by 0 bases and 0 bases, with 10 bases remaining between them. CDR1 SGHRS and CDR2 YFSETQ come from the germline V gene.

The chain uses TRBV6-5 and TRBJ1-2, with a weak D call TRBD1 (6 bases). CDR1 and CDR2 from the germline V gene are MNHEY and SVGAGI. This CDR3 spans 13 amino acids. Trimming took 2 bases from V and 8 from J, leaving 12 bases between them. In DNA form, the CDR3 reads TGTGCCAGCAGTTACCAGGGGTTGATGGGCTACACCTTC. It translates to CASSYQGLMGYTF.

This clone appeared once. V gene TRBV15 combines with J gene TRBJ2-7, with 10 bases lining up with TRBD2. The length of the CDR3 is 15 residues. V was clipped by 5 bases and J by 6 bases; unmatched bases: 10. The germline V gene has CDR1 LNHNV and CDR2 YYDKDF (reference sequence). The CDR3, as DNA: TGTGCCACCAGCTGGGGTGCTAGCGGGAGTGGCGAGCAGTACTTC. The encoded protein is CATSWGASGSGEQYF.

Here the CDR3 reads CASSGGTQGYSNQPQHF. The CDR3 region has the DNA TGTGCCAGCAGTGGAGGTACACAGGGGTATAGCAATCAGCCCCAGCATTTT. This chain uses TRBV6-1 with TRBJ1-5, with 7 bases identical to TRBD1. V lost 4 bases to trimming and J lost 0 bases; unmatched junction nucleotides: 9. Germline loops: CDR1 MNHNS, CDR2 SASEGT. There are 17 residues in the CDR3.

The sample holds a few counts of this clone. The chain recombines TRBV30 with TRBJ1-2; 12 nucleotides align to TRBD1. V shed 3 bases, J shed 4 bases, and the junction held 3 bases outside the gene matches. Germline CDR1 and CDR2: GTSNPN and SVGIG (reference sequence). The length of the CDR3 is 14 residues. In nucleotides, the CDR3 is TGTGCCTGGAGAGGGACAGGGGGCGGCTATGGCTACACCTTC. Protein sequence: CAWRGTGGGYGYTF.

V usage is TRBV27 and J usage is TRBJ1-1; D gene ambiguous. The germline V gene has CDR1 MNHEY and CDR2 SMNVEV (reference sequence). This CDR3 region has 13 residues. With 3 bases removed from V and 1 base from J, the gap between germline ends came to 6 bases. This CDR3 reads CASSFGANTEAFF. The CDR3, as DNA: TGTGCCAGCAGTTTTGGAGCGAACACTGAAGCTTTCTTT.

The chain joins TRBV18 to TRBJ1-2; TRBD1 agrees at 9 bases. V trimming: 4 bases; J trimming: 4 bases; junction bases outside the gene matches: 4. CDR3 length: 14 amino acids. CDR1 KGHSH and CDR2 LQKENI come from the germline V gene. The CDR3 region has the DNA TGTGCCAGCTCACGACAGGGGGAAGGCTATGGCTACACCTTC. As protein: CASSRQGEGYGYTF.

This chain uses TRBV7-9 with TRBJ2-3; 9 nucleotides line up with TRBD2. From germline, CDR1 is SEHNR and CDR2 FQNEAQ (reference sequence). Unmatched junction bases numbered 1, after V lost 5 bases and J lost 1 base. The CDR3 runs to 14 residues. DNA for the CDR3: TGTGCCAGCAGCCGCGGGAGGGGCACAGATACGCAGTATTTT. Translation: CASSRGRGTDTQYF.

This CDR3 reads CASSLPLLAGGRNEQFF. The CDR3 coding sequence is TGTGCCAGCAGCCTGCCCTTACTAGCGGGAGGGAGGAATGAGCAGTTCTTC. The gene calls are TRBV14 and TRBJ2-1; 13 bases are a match to TRBD2. V lost 4 bases and J lost 7; bases outside the gene matches: 10. Germline lookup yields CDR1 SGHDN and CDR2 FVKESK. CDR3 length: 17 residues.

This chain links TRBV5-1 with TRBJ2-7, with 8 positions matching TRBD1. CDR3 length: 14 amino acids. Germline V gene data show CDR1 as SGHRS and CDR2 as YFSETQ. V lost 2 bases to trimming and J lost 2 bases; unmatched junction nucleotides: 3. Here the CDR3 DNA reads TGCGCCAGCAGCTTAGGGACAGGCGCCTACGAGCAGTACTTC. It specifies CASSLGTGAYEQYF. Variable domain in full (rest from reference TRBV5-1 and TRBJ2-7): KAGVTQTPRYLIKTRGQQVTLSCSPISGHRSVSWYQQTPGQGLQFLFEYFSETQRNKGNFPGRFSGRQFSNSRSEMNVSTLELGDSALYLCASSLGTGAYEQYFGPGTRLTVT.

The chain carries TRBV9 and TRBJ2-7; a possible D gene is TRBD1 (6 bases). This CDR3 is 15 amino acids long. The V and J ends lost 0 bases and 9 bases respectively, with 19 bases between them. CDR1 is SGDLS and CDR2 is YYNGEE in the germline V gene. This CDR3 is CASSVVPRGHPSQYF. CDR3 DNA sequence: TGTGCCAGCAGCGTAGTCCCCAGGGGACACCCGTCGCAGTACTTC. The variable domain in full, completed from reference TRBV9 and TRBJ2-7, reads DSGVTQTPKHLITATGQRVTLRCSPRSGDLSVYWYQQSLDQGLQFLIQYYNGEERAKGNILERFSAQQFPDLHSELNLSSLELGDSALYFCASSVVPRGHPSQYFGPGTRLTVT.

Here the CDR3 reads CASSTSGGDSPLHF. CDR3 bases: TGTGCCAGCTCAACCTCAGGGGGCGATTCACCCCTCCACTTT. J is TRBJ1-6 and V is TRBV18; 8 bases align to TRBD1. CDR1 KGHSH and CDR2 LQKENI come from the germline V gene. V trimming: 5 bases; J trimming: 8 bases; junction bases outside the gene matches: 5. The CDR3 loop spans 14 amino acids.

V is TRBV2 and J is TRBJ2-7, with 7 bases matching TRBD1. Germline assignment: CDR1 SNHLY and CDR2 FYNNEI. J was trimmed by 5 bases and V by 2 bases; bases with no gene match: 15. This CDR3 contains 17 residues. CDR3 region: CASSELGMRQGDHEQYF. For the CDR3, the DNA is TGTGCCAGCAGTGAACTTGGTATGAGGCAGGGGGATCACGAGCAGTACTTC.